This is a list of T cell receptor beta chains from one sample in a study of vaccination and CD4 T cells after COVID-19. Their antigen targets remain unknown. TCRdb analysed the PCR reads with MiXCR anew, one entry per CDR3 protein. This table holds about 7,400 distinct CDR3 sequences, under 40% found once. The sequenced material came from CD4+ T cells from blood, cultured in vitro. Source of these receptors: a human donor in good health. CDR3s include the opening cysteine and the closing phenylalanine or tryptophan. The D gene is left open where the match is weak. The listing skips clone size in some rows; elsewhere it reads once, few, many or a size class.

clone_size,v_call,d_call,j_call,cdr3_aa,cdr3_nt
once,TRBV6-1,NA,TRBJ2-5,CASSESILPGHYQETQYF,TGTGCCAGCAGTGAATCCATTTTACCGGGACATTATCAAGAGACCCAGTACTTC
NA,TRBV18,TRBD1,TRBJ2-5,CASSPGQGRPEAQYF,TGTGCCAGCTCACCAGGACAGGGAAGGCCAGAGGCCCAGTACTTC
NA,TRBV20-1,NA,TRBJ2-1,CSANSGYNEQFF,TGCAGTGCCAATAGCGGATACAATGAGCAGTTCTTC
few,TRBV6-2/TRBV6-3,TRBD1,TRBJ1-1,CASRQTGGHTEAFF,TGTGCCAGCAGACAGACAGGGGGGCACACTGAAGCTTTCTTT
few,TRBV7-3,NA,TRBJ1-1,CASSLILVGDTEAFF,TGTGCCAGCAGCTTAATACTAGTAGGGGACACTGAAGCTTTCTTT
NA,TRBV28,TRBD1,TRBJ1-3,CASEGQSSGNTIYF,TGTGCCAGCGAGGGACAGAGCTCTGGAAACACCATATATTTT
NA,TRBV6-5,TRBD1,TRBJ1-1,CASSYTGVAEAFF,TGTGCCAGCAGTTACACAGGGGTTGCGGAAGCTTTCTTT
few,TRBV6-5,NA,TRBJ1-1,CASSSRLVAEAFF,TGTGCCAGCAGTTCCCGACTCGTGGCGGAAGCTTTCTTT
NA,TRBV19,TRBD1,TRBJ1-5,CASSARDRGLVQPQHF,TGTGCCAGTAGTGCCCGGGACAGGGGTCTCGTTCAGCCCCAGCATTTT
NA,TRBV30,NA,TRBJ1-1,CAWNGQGGAFF,TGTGCCTGGAATGGGCAGGGTGGAGCTTTCTTT
NA,TRBV6-5,NA,TRBJ2-5,CASSWSQETQYF,TGTGCCAGCAGTTGGTCACAAGAGACCCAGTACTTC
NA,TRBV19,NA,TRBJ1-1,CASSGLGSQIEAFF,TGTGCCAGTAGTGGGTTGGGCAGCCAAATTGAAGCTTTCTTT
few,TRBV20-1,NA,TRBJ2-5,CSSLSGRVETQYF,TGCAGTTCCCTTAGTGGCAGGGTAGAGACCCAGTACTTC
NA,TRBV7-8,NA,TRBJ2-6,CASSARQTSGANVLTF,TGTGCCAGCAGCGCACGGCAGACCTCTGGGGCCAACGTCCTGACTTTC
NA,TRBV12-3/TRBV12-4,NA,TRBJ1-2,CASRPTGRSYGYTF,TGTGCCAGCAGACCCACAGGGAGATCCTATGGCTACACCTTC
NA,TRBV7-2,NA,TRBJ1-5,CASSPPNQPQHF,TGTGCCAGCAGCCCACCGAATCAGCCCCAGCATTTT
few,TRBV24-1,NA,TRBJ1-6,CATTPGARRYNSPLHF,TGTGCCACCACCCCAGGGGCCCGTCGATATAATTCACCCCTCCACTTT
NA,TRBV6-1,NA,TRBJ1-1,CASSPGGKNTEAFF,TGTGCCAGCAGCCCCGGAGGGAAAAACACTGAAGCTTTCTTT
NA,TRBV20-1,NA,TRBJ1-5,CSASGPNQPQHF,TGCAGTGCTTCAGGCCCAAATCAGCCCCAGCATTTT
few,TRBV6-1,NA,TRBJ2-1,CASSETRDRSYNEQFF,TGTGCCAGCAGTGAAACTCGGGACCGCTCCTACAATGAGCAGTTCTTC
NA,TRBV19,TRBD1,TRBJ2-7,CASSIAYGQGAREQYF,TGTGCCAGTAGTATCGCTTACGGACAGGGGGCGAGGGAGCAGTACTTC
NA,TRBV7-6,NA,TRBJ1-2,CASSLVTNYGYTF,TGTGCCAGCAGCTTAGTAACTAACTATGGCTACACCTTC
few,TRBV20-1,NA,TRBJ2-2,CSAEGLDRTGELFF,TGCAGTGCCGAGGGTCTAGACAGAACCGGGGAGCTGTTTTTT
few,TRBV19,NA,TRBJ1-1,CASSPRGGRVTEAFF,TGTGCCAGTAGTCCCCGTGGGGGGCGCGTTACTGAAGCTTTCTTT
NA,TRBV20-1,NA,TRBJ1-2,CSARAIQQPYGYTF,TGCAGTGCTAGAGCTATTCAACAGCCCTATGGCTACACCTTC
NA,TRBV27,TRBD1,TRBJ1-1,CASSRGQGLNTEAFF,TGTGCCAGCAGCCGGGGACAGGGCTTGAACACTGAAGCTTTCTTT